This T cell receptor beta chain was sequenced for a study of technical replicates of blood from a handful of donors. Germline lookup yields CDR1 SGHRS and CDR2 YFSETQ. The CDR3 runs to 14 residues. Trimming cost V 0 bases and J 5 bases, with 11 bases left between them. Profiled with immunoSEQ multiplex PCR; TCRdb holds only in-frame clones, not every one. The sample consists of about 62,000 clones, around 92% of them appearing once. The sample consisted of PBMCs. This chain links TRBV5-1 with TRBJ2-5; D might be TRBD2 (6 bases). This sequence originates from a human donor in good health. Some clones in this sample may be carry-over from other donors' samples. CDR3 nucleotide sequence: TGCGCCAGCAGCTTGGACCATGGGGGGGAGACCCAGTACTTC. This translates into CASSLDHGGETQYF. Filled out from reference TRBV5-1 and TRBJ2-5, the complete variable domain reads KAGVTQTPRYLIKTRGQQVTLSCSPISGHRSVSWYQQTPGQGLQFLFEYFSETQRNKGNFPGRFSGRQFSNSRSEMNVSTLELGDSALYLCASSLDHGGETQYFGPGTRLLVL.